The 22 T cell receptor beta chains below were found in one sample sequenced in a study of blood T cells in healthy people across ages. Combining a sample-barcoded 5' primer with a J-beta primer mix, a second PCR ran for roughly 7 to 11 cycles. Each CDR3 protein gets one entry after TCRdb re-called the 5' RACE reads with MiXCR. The top ten clones hold about 2.1% of a sample with 2 million or so distinct CDR3 sequences, around 48% of them seen once. Sequencing used blood. The receptors originated from a woman aged 35 to 49 in good health.

In its sample, this clonotype was seen once. The chain uses TRBV5-1 and TRBJ1-2; tentatively, D is TRBD1 (6 bases). There are 14 residues in the CDR3. CDR1 is SGHRS, CDR2 YFSETQ, per germline. V dropped 4 bases and J dropped 1 base, with 11 bases sitting between them. As DNA, the CDR3 is TGCGCCAGCAGCCCGAAACAGGGTAACTATGGCTACACCTTC. Translation gives CASSPKQGNYGYTF.

The chain's CDR3 is CSVSSGGGFQETQYF. The CDR3 DNA reads TGCAGCGTGTCGAGCGGGGGGGGCTTCCAAGAGACCCAGTACTTC. V gene TRBV29-1 combines with J gene TRBJ2-5; 10 bases are shared with TRBD2. From germline, CDR1 is SQVTM and CDR2 ANQGSEA. V dropped 6 bases and J dropped 1; count of bases not matched to a gene: 8. This CDR3 has 15 residues.

The rearrangement joins TRBV28 to TRBJ2-1; D remains unclear. Germline V gene sequence: CDR1 MDHEN, CDR2 SYDVKM. V lost 1 base to trimming and J lost 2 bases, with 9 bases between them. There are 15 residues in the CDR3. The CDR3 nucleotides are TGTGCCAGCAGTTTATTAGGCAGAACCTACAATGAGCAGTTCTTC. The encoded protein is CASSLLGRTYNEQFF.

As to this clonotype: Mismatch with germline at one junction end may stem from a read error. V is TRBV7-9 and J is TRBJ2-7; D gene unclear. Germline assignment: CDR1 SEHNR and CDR2 FQNEAQ (reference sequence). This CDR3 has 13 residues. In nucleotides, the CDR3 is TGTGCCGGCAGCTCTGGGAACACCTACGAGCAGTACTTC. It translates to CAGSSGNTYEQYF.

On this clonotype: This may stem from a read error, because a much larger clone lies one nucleotide away. This chain connects TRBV7-9 to TRBJ2-1; 7 nucleotides match TRBD1. The CDR3 extends over 19 amino acids. In germline, CDR1 is SEHNR, CDR2 FQNEAQ (reference sequence). For the CDR3, the DNA is TGTGCCAGCAGCCAACCCAGAGGGGGACAGCCGAGCTCCTACGATGAGCAGTTCTTC. Translating gives CASSQPRGGQPSSYDEQFF.

The chain is built from TRBV13 and TRBJ2-7; 8 bases line up with TRBD2. The germline V gene encodes CDR1 PRHDT and CDR2 FYEKMQ (reference sequence). The CDR3 is made up of 16 amino acids. Trimming at V came to 8 bases and at J to 7 bases, leaving 19 bases not matched to a gene. The CDR3 DNA sequence: TGTGCCAGCGCCCCCCGGGAGGGGGGAAACTACAATGAGCAGTACTTC. It encodes CASAPREGGNYNEQYF.

The rearrangement joins TRBV2 to TRBJ1-2, with 12 bases identical to TRBD1. CDR3 length: 17 residues. Trimming at V came to 6 bases and at J to 4 bases, leaving 12 bases not matched to a gene. CDR1 is SNHLY and CDR2 is FYNNEI in the germline V gene. The CDR3 sequence: CASSLRPGQGASYGYTF. The CDR3 nucleotides read TGTGCCAGCAGCCTAAGGCCGGGACAGGGGGCTTCCTATGGCTACACCTTC.

The chain recombines TRBV12-3 or TRBV12-4 with TRBJ2-1; either TRBD1 or TRBD2 may fit D (5 bases each). V was shortened by 3 bases and J by 9 bases, with 18 bases between the two germline ends. The CDR3 is 15 residues long. The CDR3 region is CASSFVTGTTGEQFF. CDR3 bases: TGTGCCAGCAGTTTCGTAACCGGGACGACGGGTGAGCAGTTCTTC.

J is TRBJ2-5 and V is TRBV6-6, with 9 bases matching TRBD1. The ends lost 6 bases at V and 5 bases at J; junction bases unmatched: 7. The CDR3 spans 14 residues. Germline V lookup: CDR1 MNHNY, CDR2 SVGAGI (reference sequence). CDR3 sequence (DNA): TGTGCCAGCAGGCGGGACAGGGTATTGGAGACCCAGTACTTC. Its protein product is CASRRDRVLETQYF.

The chain uses TRBV4-2 and TRBJ2-3; a weak D match, TRBD1 (6 bases). Between the trimmed V and J ends, which lost 5 bases and 1 base, there was a span of 16 bases. The CDR3 spans 16 residues. Germline V CDR1 and CDR2: LGHNA, YNFKEQ. The CDR3 protein is CASSWPRDIGTDTQYF. Written as DNA, the CDR3 is TGTGCCAGCAGCTGGCCCCGGGACATAGGCACAGATACGCAGTATTTT.

The rearrangement links TRBV24-1 to TRBJ2-3; the D call may be TRBD1 or TRBD2 (5 bases each). Germline V lookup: CDR1 KGHDR, CDR2 SFDVKD. The CDR3 covers 15 residues. The V end was cut by 1 base, the J end by 3 bases, with 10 bases between. In DNA, the CDR3 is TGTGCCACCAGTGATTTTGCCGGGGCAACAGATACGCAGTATTTT. Amino acid sequence: CATSDFAGATDTQYF.

This clonotype has a handful of counts. As DNA, the CDR3 is TGTGCCAGCAGCCCCGGGGGGGGGACAGATACCTACGAGCAGTACTTC. Protein: CASSPGGGTDTYEQYF. The V and J genes are TRBV7-2 and TRBJ2-7, with a tentative D call TRBD2 (8 bases). The CDR3 covers 16 residues. Germline assignment: CDR1 SGHTA and CDR2 FQGNSA. V was pared by 5 bases and J by 2 bases, with 19 bases between.

The chain combines TRBV25-1 with TRBJ2-7, with D unclear. Germline assignment: CDR1 MGHDK and CDR2 SYGVNS. The CDR3 covers 12 residues. Trimming stripped 5 bases from V and 2 bases from J, with 7 bases between. The CDR3 is CASSIFAYEQYF. In nucleotides, the CDR3 is TGTGCCAGCAGTATATTTGCCTACGAGCAGTACTTC.

The gene calls are TRBV6-1 and TRBJ2-1, with 9 bases identical to TRBD2. This CDR3 comprises 15 residues. Trimming at V came to 6 bases and at J to 6 bases, leaving 9 bases not matched to a gene. The germline CDR1 and CDR2 sequences are MNHNS and SASEGT. Written as DNA, the CDR3 is TGTGCCAGCAGGCTTCTAGCGGGGCCTTCCAATGAGCAGTTCTTC. Encoded protein: CASRLLAGPSNEQFF.

V usage is TRBV27 and J usage is TRBJ2-5; D possibly corresponds to TRBD2 (6 bases). Germline V gene sequence: CDR1 MNHEY, CDR2 SMNVEV (reference sequence). The V and J ends lost 8 bases and 3 bases respectively, with 19 bases between them. The CDR3 is made up of 15 amino acids. For the CDR3, the DNA is TGTGCCAGCCGCCCCGCCGGCAGACTAGAAGAGACCCAGTACTTC. This codes for CASRPAGRLEETQYF.

This clonotype has only a few counts. J is TRBJ2-7 and V is TRBV7-8; TRBD1 matches 9 bases. V shed 8 bases and J 2 bases; nucleotides not matched to a gene: 7. The length of the CDR3 is 14 residues. Germline V CDR1 and CDR2: SGHVS, FQNEAQ. The CDR3 sequence is CASVPRQGAYEQYF. In DNA form, the CDR3 reads TGTGCCAGCGTCCCCCGACAGGGGGCCTACGAGCAGTACTTC. Supplemented by reference TRBV7-8 and TRBJ2-7, the full variable domain reads GAGVSQSPRYKVAKRGQDVALRCDPISGHVSLFWYQQALGQGPEFLTYFQNEAQLDKSGLPSDRFFAERPEGSVSTLKIQRTQQEDSAVYLCASVPRQGAYEQYFGPGTRLTVT.

V and J are TRBV6-5 and TRBJ1-2; 11 bases match TRBD1. CDR1 MNHEY and CDR2 SVGAGI come from the germline V gene. CDR3 length: 14 residues. The ends lost 6 bases at V and 5 bases at J; junction bases unmatched: 5. The DNA for the CDR3 is TGTGCCAGCAGATTCGGGACAGGGGGGTATGGCTACACCTTC. Amino acid sequence: CASRFGTGGYGYTF.

The chain is built from TRBV20-1 and TRBJ2-1; 9 bases map to TRBD2. The CDR3 length is 15 residues. Germline trimming cut 0 bases from V and 2 bases from J; bases unmatched to any gene: 2. CDR1 and CDR2 (germline): DFQATT, SNEGSKA (reference sequence). CDR3 residues: CSARDPSGAYNEQFF. CDR3 sequence (DNA): TGCAGTGCTAGAGATCCTAGCGGGGCCTACAATGAGCAGTTCTTC.

This sequence joins TRBV20-1 and TRBJ1-4; D remains unclear. The CDR3 runs to 11 residues. V was cut by 0 bases and J by 5 bases, with 1 base left in between. Germline CDR1 DFQATT, CDR2 SNEGSKA (reference sequence). CDR3 DNA sequence: TGCAGTGCTAGAGAGAATGAAAAACTGTTTTTT. Translation: CSARENEKLFF.

The table lists this clonotype with a few counts. J is TRBJ2-7 and V is TRBV5-1; 7 bases match TRBD2. From germline, CDR1 is SGHRS and CDR2 YFSETQ. This CDR3 is 14 amino acids long. Trimming took 1 base from V and 3 from J; bases not matched to a gene: 4. The CDR3 sequence is CASSLFAGDYEQYF. In DNA form, the CDR3 reads TGCGCCAGCAGCTTGTTTGCGGGGGACTACGAGCAGTACTTC.

CDR3 sequence reads: CSASALGQGFYNEQFF. In nucleotides, the CDR3 is TGCAGTGCTAGTGCCCTGGGACAGGGCTTCTACAATGAGCAGTTCTTC. V gene TRBV20-1 combines with J gene TRBJ2-1; 9 bases map to TRBD1. The CDR3 is 16 amino acids. Unmatched junction bases numbered 9, after V lost 3 bases and J lost 3 bases. Germline V gene lookup returns CDR1 DFQATT and CDR2 SNEGSKA (reference sequence).

V usage is TRBV27 and J usage is TRBJ2-7; D gene unclear. The CDR3 has 14 residues. Germline assignment: CDR1 MNHEY and CDR2 SMNVEV (reference sequence). Trimming took 6 bases from V and 3 from J, leaving 15 bases between them. CDR3 nucleotides: TGTGCCAGCAGGGTAGAAGCAGGTATCTACGAGCAGTACTTC. It translates to CASRVEAGIYEQYF.